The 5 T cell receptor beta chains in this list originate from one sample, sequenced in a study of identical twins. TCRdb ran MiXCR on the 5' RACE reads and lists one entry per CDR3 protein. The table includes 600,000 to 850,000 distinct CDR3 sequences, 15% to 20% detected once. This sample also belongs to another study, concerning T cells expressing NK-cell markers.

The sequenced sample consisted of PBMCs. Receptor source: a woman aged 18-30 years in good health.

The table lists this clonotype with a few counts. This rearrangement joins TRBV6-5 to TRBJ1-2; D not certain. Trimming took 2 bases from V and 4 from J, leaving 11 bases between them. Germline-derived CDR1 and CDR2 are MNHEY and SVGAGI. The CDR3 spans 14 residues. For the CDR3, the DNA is TGTGCCAGCAGTTACATGCAGCAGAGCTATGGCTACACCTTC. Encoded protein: CASSYMQQSYGYTF.

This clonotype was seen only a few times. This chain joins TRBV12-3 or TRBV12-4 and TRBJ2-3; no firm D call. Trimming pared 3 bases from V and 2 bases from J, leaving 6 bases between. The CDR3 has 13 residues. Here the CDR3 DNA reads TGTGCCAGCAGTTTTAATCCCACAGATACGCAGTATTTT. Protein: CASSFNPTDTQYF.

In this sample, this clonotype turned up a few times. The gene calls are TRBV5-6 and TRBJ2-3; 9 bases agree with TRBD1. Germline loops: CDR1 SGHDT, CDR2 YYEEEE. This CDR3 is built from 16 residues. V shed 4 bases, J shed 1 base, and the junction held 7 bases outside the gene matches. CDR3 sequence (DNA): TGTGCCAGCAGCAAAACAGGGGGCTTGGGCACAGATACGCAGTATTTT. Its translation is CASSKTGGLGTDTQYF.

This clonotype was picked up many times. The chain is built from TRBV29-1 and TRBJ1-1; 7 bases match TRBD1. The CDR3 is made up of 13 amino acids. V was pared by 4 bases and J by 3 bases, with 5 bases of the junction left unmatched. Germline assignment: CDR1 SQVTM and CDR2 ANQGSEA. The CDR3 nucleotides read TGCAGCGTTGTAACGGACAGGTACACTGAAGCTTTCTTT. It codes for CSVVTDRYTEAFF.

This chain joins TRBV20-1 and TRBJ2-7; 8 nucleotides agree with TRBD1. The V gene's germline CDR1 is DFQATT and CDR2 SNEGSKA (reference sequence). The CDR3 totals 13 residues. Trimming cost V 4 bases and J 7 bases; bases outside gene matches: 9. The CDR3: CSAMAGGQEEQYF. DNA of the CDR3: TGCAGTGCTATGGCAGGGGGCCAGGAAGAGCAGTACTTC.